Following are 28 T cell receptor beta chains from one sample sequenced in a study of T cell responses to AZD1222 COVID-19 vaccine. TCRdb's copy holds only in-frame clones and misses some; the assay was immunoSEQ multiplex PCR. The sample holds 90,000 to 100,000 clones; approximately 90% are singletons and the top ten take roughly 2.9%. The sequencing used peripheral blood, collected on day 0 of AZD1222 vaccination. These receptor sequences come from an adult in good health.

The chain links TRBV5-5 to TRBJ2-2; no reliable D call. Trimming removed 0 bases from V and 3 bases from J, with 6 bases in between. The CDR3 consists of 14 residues. CDR1 is SGHKS and CDR2 is YYEKEE in the germline V gene (reference sequence). The CDR3 is CASSLGPYTGELFF. The CDR3 region has the DNA TGTGCCAGCAGCTTGGGACCGTACACCGGGGAGCTGTTTTTT. Supplemented by reference TRBV5-5 and TRBJ2-2, the full variable domain reads DAGVTQSPTHLIKTRGQQVTLRCSPISGHKSVSWYQQVLGQGPQFIFQYYEKEERGRGNFPDRFSARQFPNYSSELNVNALLLGDSALYLCASSLGPYTGELFFGEGSRLTVL.

This sequence joins TRBV11-2 and TRBJ2-6, with D perhaps given as TRBD1 or TRBD2 (5 bases each). Germline loops: CDR1 SGHAT, CDR2 FQNNGV. Trimming took off 5 bases at V and 2 bases at J, with 19 bases between the two ends. The CDR3 is 18 residues long. CDR3 sequence: CASSPGTAQTTGANVLTF. DNA of the CDR3: TGTGCCAGCAGCCCCGGGACGGCCCAAACCACTGGGGCCAACGTCCTGACTTTC.

The V call is TRBV9, the J call TRBJ1-1; D not certain. This CDR3 comprises 13 residues. Germline assignment: CDR1 SGDLS and CDR2 YYNGEE. Trimming took 0 bases from V and 4 from J, leaving 7 bases between them. CDR3 DNA sequence: TGTGCCAGCAGCGTAGCAATGGTCACTGAAGCTTTCTTT. Translating it yields CASSVAMVTEAFF.

This clone appeared a few times. The chain joins TRBV6-5 to TRBJ1-6; D remains ambiguous. V dropped 6 bases and J dropped 8 bases, with 14 bases sitting between them. Germline V CDR1 and CDR2: MNHEY, SVGAGI. The CDR3 length is 14 residues. CDR3 DNA: TGTGCCAGCAGCAATACAAGGAAGGATTCACCCCTCCACTTT. It specifies CASSNTRKDSPLHF.

This clone was seen a single time. The J gene is TRBJ2-1, the V gene TRBV7-2; 7 bases are shared with TRBD2. Trimming at V came to 5 bases and at J to 7 bases, leaving 11 bases not matched to a gene. CDR1 and CDR2 from the germline V gene are SGHTA and FQGNSA. CDR3 length: 15 amino acids. In nucleotides, the CDR3 is TGTGCCAGCAGCCCGATGACTCGGGGGGAGAATGAGCAGTTCTTC. Its protein is CASSPMTRGENEQFF. Variable domain in full (rest from reference TRBV7-2 and TRBJ2-1): GAGVSQSPSNKVTEKGKDVELRCDPISGHTALYWYRQSLGQGLEFLIYFQGNSAPDKSGLPSDRFSAERTGGSVSTLTIQRTQQEDSAVYLCASSPMTRGENEQFFGPGTRLTVL.

V is TRBV9 and J is TRBJ2-3, with 9 bases matching TRBD2. V shed 3 bases and J 3 bases; nucleotides not matched to a gene: 11. Looked up from germline, CDR1 is SGDLS and CDR2 is YYNGEE. CDR3 length: 17 residues. The CDR3 DNA follows: TGTGCCAGCAGCGCGCGAGGTGGAACTAGCGGGACAGATACGCAGTATTTT. Translated, it gives CASSARGGTSGTDTQYF.

The chain uses TRBV11-2 and TRBJ1-6; D unresolved. With 2 bases removed from V and 8 bases from J, the gap between germline ends came to 7 bases. In germline, CDR1 is SGHAT, CDR2 FQNNGV. The CDR3 has 13 amino acids. The CDR3 here is CASSLTAYSPLHF. In DNA, the CDR3 is TGTGCCAGCAGCTTAACAGCCTATTCACCCCTCCACTTT.

The chain has TRBV29-1 and TRBJ1-4, with D possibly matching TRBD1 (6 bases). This CDR3 region has 13 residues. V was shortened by 3 bases and J by 8 bases, with 13 bases between the two germline ends. Germline lookup yields CDR1 SQVTM and CDR2 ANQGSEA. As DNA, the CDR3 is TGCAGCGTTGATGCGGGGGCGGGGGAAAAACTGTTTTTT. It specifies CSVDAGAGEKLFF.

CDR3 region: CASRFTGGSSYNSPLHF. CDR3 bases: TGTGCCAGCAGATTTACAGGGGGAAGCTCCTATAATTCACCCCTCCACTTT. The chain links TRBV5-6 to TRBJ1-6, with TRBD1 matching over 8 bases. The J segment lost 0 bases and the V segment lost 5 bases, leaving 7 bases of the junction unmatched. From germline, CDR1 is SGHDT and CDR2 YYEEEE. This CDR3 has 17 residues.

The CDR3 loop reads CSVRGGSNQPQHF. CDR3 nucleotides: TGCAGCGTGCGGGGGGGTAGCAATCAGCCCCAGCATTTT. The chain has TRBV29-1 and TRBJ1-5; a possible D gene is TRBD1 (5 bases). V lost 6 bases and J 0 bases, leaving 9 bases between the germline ends. Germline V gives CDR1 SQVTM, CDR2 ANQGSEA. The length of the CDR3 is 13 residues. The whole variable domain, remainder taken from reference TRBV29-1 and TRBJ1-5, is SAVISQKPSRDICQRGTSLTIQCQVDSQVTMMFWYRQQPGQSLTLIATANQGSEATYESGFVIDKFPISRPNLTFSTLTVSNMSPEDSSIYLCSVRGGSNQPQHFGDGTRLSIL.

V usage is TRBV5-1 and J usage is TRBJ2-1, with 9 bases fitting TRBD2. The CDR3 loop spans 16 amino acids. Germline CDR1 SGHRS, CDR2 YFSETQ. The V and J ends lost 1 base and 8 bases, in that order; junction bases with no gene match: 10. This chain's CDR3 is CASSLLVSGGGDEQFF. The CDR3, as DNA: TGCGCCAGCAGCTTGTTGGTTAGCGGGGGTGGGGATGAGCAGTTCTTC.

The rearrangement joins TRBV6-5 to TRBJ2-1; TRBD2 matches at 8 bases. V shed 7 bases, J shed 5 bases, and the junction held 10 bases outside the gene matches. The CDR3 totals 15 residues. Germline CDR1 MNHEY, CDR2 SVGAGI. The chain's CDR3 is CASNQAGLVDNEQFF. In nucleotides, the CDR3 is TGTGCCAGCAACCAAGCGGGACTAGTTGACAATGAGCAGTTCTTC.

V is TRBV2 and J is TRBJ1-1; no definite D call. The V gene's germline CDR1 is SNHLY and CDR2 FYNNEI. The V gene lost 7 bases and the J gene lost 0 bases, with 12 bases spanning the gap. The CDR3 has 14 residues. As DNA, the CDR3 is TGTGCCAGCACCGAAGTTTCCATGAACACTGAAGCTTTCTTT. Encoded protein: CASTEVSMNTEAFF.

V usage is TRBV19 and J usage is TRBJ2-1, with TRBD1 identical over 11 bases. The CDR3 extends over 14 amino acids. Unmatched junction bases numbered 6, after V lost 5 bases and J lost 9 bases. Germline CDR1 is LNHDA and CDR2 is SQIVND (reference sequence). The CDR3 here is CASSRTGGSGEQFF. The CDR3 bases are TGTGCCAGTAGTCGGACAGGGGGCTCGGGTGAGCAGTTCTTC.

V and J are TRBV9 and TRBJ1-2, with TRBD1 as a possible D gene (6 bases). This CDR3 region has 15 residues. Germline CDR1 reads SGDLS; CDR2 reads YYNGEE. V shed 0 bases and J shed 4 bases, with 13 bases lying between them. The CDR3 DNA reads TGTGCCAGCAGCGTAGGCGCAGGGGCTTCCTATGGCTACACCTTC. Translated: CASSVGAGASYGYTF. The whole variable domain, filled in from reference TRBV9 and TRBJ1-2, reads DSGVTQTPKHLITATGQRVTLRCSPRSGDLSVYWYQQSLDQGLQFLIQYYNGEERAKGNILERFSAQQFPDLHSELNLSSLELGDSALYFCASSVGAGASYGYTFGSGTRLTVV.

This clone was counted once. The rearrangement uses TRBV12-5 and TRBJ1-2, with TRBD1 as a possible D gene (5 bases). The CDR3 length is 11 residues. Germline assignment: CDR1 LGHNT and CDR2 FRNRAP. Trimming took 9 bases from V and 5 from J, leaving 10 bases between them. The CDR3 DNA is TGTGCTAGCGGGGGGGGTTATGGCTACACCTTC. This gives the protein CASGGGYGYTF.

This chain links TRBV7-2 with TRBJ2-1, with 9 positions matching TRBD2. Losses at the gene ends were 2 bases for V and 15 bases for J; bases not matched to a gene: 11. Germline-derived CDR1 and CDR2 are SGHTA and FQGNSA. CDR3 length equals 14 residues. The DNA of the CDR3 is TGTGCCAGCAGCTTATCCCCTAGCGGGGTCCAGCGGTTCTTC. Its protein product is CASSLSPSGVQRFF. Full variable domain (remainder filled in from reference TRBV7-2 and TRBJ2-1): GAGVSQSPSNKVTEKGKDVELRCDPISGHTALYWYRQSLGQGLEFLIYFQGNSAPDKSGLPSDRFSAERTGGSVSTLTIQRTQQEDSAVYLCASSLSPSGVQRFFGPGTRLTVL.

The CDR3 DNA reads as TGTGCCAGCAGTGAAGATGGGGGTAGAGAACAGCCCCAGCATTTT. Protein product: CASSEDGGREQPQHF. The gene calls are TRBV2 and TRBJ1-5, with a tentative D call TRBD1 (5 bases). V gave up 1 base and J gave up 7 bases, with 14 bases separating them. CDR1 is SNHLY, CDR2 FYNNEI, per germline. The CDR3 is 15 residues long.

V and J are TRBV5-4 and TRBJ2-5, with 15 positions matching TRBD2. J was trimmed by 2 bases and V by 4 bases; bases with no gene match: 3. The CDR3 totals 16 residues. The V gene's germline CDR1 is SGHNT and CDR2 YYREEE (reference sequence). The CDR3 sequence: CASSSGTSGGQETQYF. For the CDR3, the DNA is TGTGCCAGCAGCAGCGGGACTAGCGGGGGGCAAGAGACCCAGTACTTC. The whole variable domain, remainder taken from reference TRBV5-4 and TRBJ2-5, is ETGVTQSPTHLIKTRGQQVTLRCSSQSGHNTVSWYQQALGQGPQFIFQYYREEENGRGNFPPRFSGLQFPNYSSELNVNALELDDSALYLCASSSGTSGGQETQYFGPGTRLLVL.

V is TRBV2 and J is TRBJ1-1; no definite D call. Per the germline V gene, CDR1 is SNHLY and CDR2 is FYNNEI. The germline V and J ends were trimmed by 1 base and 6 bases, with 12 bases remaining between them. CDR3 size: 14 residues. This chain's CDR3 is CASSEGRWAAEAFF. The DNA of the CDR3 is TGTGCCAGCAGTGAAGGTCGTTGGGCCGCTGAAGCTTTCTTT.

In this sample, this clone turned up a few times. V gene TRBV2 combines with J gene TRBJ2-6; 9 nucleotides match TRBD1. Germline CDR1 SNHLY, CDR2 FYNNEI. V was clipped by 8 bases and J by 1 base; unmatched bases: 9. This CDR3 has 17 amino acids. The CDR3 loop reads CASENRGRDSGANVLTF. The DNA of the CDR3 is TGTGCCAGCGAGAACAGGGGGCGCGATTCTGGGGCCAACGTCCTGACTTTC.

V is TRBV25-1 and J is TRBJ2-7; 12 bases agree with TRBD2. The V segment lost 7 bases and the J segment 4 bases; nucleotides outside the gene matches: 11. The CDR3 consists of 16 residues. CDR1 and CDR2 (germline): MGHDK, SYGVNS. The DNA of the CDR3 is TGTGCCAGCACACCCAACGGGCTAGCGGGAGGGTACGAGCAGTACGTC. Encoded protein: CASTPNGLAGGYEQYV.

Note on this clone: An end of the junction does not agree with germline; a read error may underlie this. The rearrangement links TRBV5-1 to TRBJ1-2; 10 positions agree with TRBD1. CDR3 length equals 14 residues. CDR1 is SGHRS, CDR2 YFSETQ, per germline. Here the CDR3 DNA reads TGTGCCAGCAGCCCAGGACAGGGGGGCTATGGCTACACCTTC. Its protein product is CASSPGQGGYGYTF. Full variable domain (remainder filled in from reference TRBV5-1 and TRBJ1-2): KAGVTQTPRYLIKTRGQQVTLSCSPISGHRSVSWYQQTPGQGLQFLFEYFSETQRNKGNFPGRFSGRQFSNSRSEMNVSTLELGDSALYLCASSPGQGGYGYTFGSGTRLTVV.

V usage is TRBV3-1 (or the pseudogene TRBV3-2) and J usage is TRBJ2-5, with 7 bases aligning to TRBD2. The germline V gene has CDR1 LGHDT and CDR2 YNNKEL (reference sequence). J gave up 4 bases and V 8 bases, and 1 base lay outside the gene matches. CDR3 size: 11 residues. As DNA, the CDR3 is TGTGCCAGCTGGGGGGGAGAGACCCAGTACTTC. Its protein product is CASWGGETQYF.

This chain uses TRBV6-2 or TRBV6-3 with TRBJ1-2, with no clear D. The CDR3 is 16 amino acids. V gave up 0 bases and J gave up 7 bases, with 18 bases separating them. Germline CDR1 and CDR2: MNHEY and SVGEGT. The CDR3 here is CASSYSPTTSLVGYTF. The CDR3 DNA follows: TGTGCCAGCAGTTACTCGCCCACGACATCCCTAGTTGGCTACACCTTC.

This chain uses TRBV7-2 with TRBJ1-6, with no clear D. This CDR3 region has 14 residues. V lost 5 bases and J 5 bases, leaving 10 bases between the germline ends. Germline V gene lookup returns CDR1 SGHTA and CDR2 FQGNSA. The CDR3 region is CASSLLGDNSPLHF. The DNA for the CDR3 is TGTGCCAGCAGCCTCTTGGGAGATAATTCACCCCTCCACTTT.

The V call is TRBV7-6, the J call TRBJ1-2; TRBD1 aligns across 10 bases. The V gene's germline CDR1 is SGHVS and CDR2 FNYEAQ. V lost 4 bases, J lost 8 bases, and 4 bases stayed unmatched. There are 13 residues in the CDR3. In DNA, the CDR3 is TGTGCCAGCAGCTCGGGGACAGGGGACGGCTACACCTTC. This codes for CASSSGTGDGYTF.

The chain combines TRBV30 with TRBJ1-5; no definite D call. The CDR3 length is 13 residues. V shed 4 bases and J shed 1 base, with 8 bases lying between them. The germline V gene encodes CDR1 GTSNPN and CDR2 SVGIG (reference sequence). CDR3 coding DNA: TGTGCCTGGAACCCCGGGAGCAATCAGCCCCAGCATTTT. Its translation: CAWNPGSNQPQHF.